This entry concerns a single TCR beta chain. Original data processing: Amplification with reference gene primers provided the estimates of nucleated cell counts. Here immunoSEQ multiplex PCR was the method, and the copy in TCRdb shows in-frame clones only, minus some. V and J calls and clone size follow that table, whereas D and trimming were derived from the DNA. The table lists 110,000 to 150,000 clones, under 80% of them singletons. This sample was taken from a study of blood T cell repertoires in COVID-19. Looking at the study overall: T cells, B-cell-depleted T cells, or PBMCs provided the cDNA or gDNA that served as material.

This TCR was sampled from a man older than 75 with acute or convalescent COVID-19. Material for sequencing was peripheral blood.

CDR3 protein: CSAINDRGAYEQYF. The CDR3 coding sequence is TGCAGCGCCATAAACGACAGGGGGGCTTACGAGCAGTACTTC. V is TRBV29-1 and J is TRBJ2-7; 9 nucleotides line up with TRBD1. Per the germline V gene, CDR1 is SQVTM and CDR2 is ANQGSEA. V was clipped by 7 bases and J by 4 bases; unmatched bases: 11. This CDR3 comprises 14 residues.